The 12 T cell receptor beta chains in this list originate from one sample, sequenced in a study of blood T cell repertoires in COVID-19 (dated by TCRdb to the early 2020s). The library relied on the immunoSEQ multiplex PCR assay. The clones in this table, taken by TCRdb from immuneACCESS, are in-frame only. Not every clone is retained; where verified, under half of the shortfall comes from an unresolved V gene, and the cause of the rest is unknown. This sample has 410,000 or so clones in its table, and roughly 88% of those were observed once. The ten largest clones take up 1.4% of the sample. The sequencing sample was made of peripheral blood. The source is a woman in her thirties with active or convalescent COVID-19.

The chain has TRBV27 and TRBJ1-1; D may be TRBD1 (6 bases). CDR1 is MNHEY and CDR2 is SMNVEV in the germline V gene (reference sequence). V was clipped by 2 bases and J by 7 bases, with 8 bases between them. The CDR3 is made up of 12 amino acids. For the CDR3, the DNA is TGTGCCAGCAGTTTACCCAGGGGTGAAGCTTTCTTT. Translated, it gives CASSLPRGEAFF.

This chain links TRBV19 with TRBJ2-6; D might be TRBD1 (5 bases). CDR1 and CDR2 (germline): LNHDA, SQIVND (reference sequence). The V gene lost 7 bases and the J gene lost 4 bases, with 20 bases spanning the gap. This CDR3 comprises 17 residues. In nucleotides, the CDR3 is TGTGCCAGTACCAAAGGGGTCGGACGGAGCGGGGCCAACGTCCTGACTTTC. It codes for CASTKGVGRSGANVLTF.

On this clone: The junction does not match germline at one end; this may be a read error. The chain is built from TRBV29-1 and TRBJ2-4, with 7 bases fitting TRBD1. Germline loops: CDR1 SQVTM, CDR2 ANQGSEA. The CDR3 length is 12 residues. In DNA form, the CDR3 reads TGCAGCGTTGAACCTCTCAGGGGGAAGGTGGACTTC. This translates into CSVEPLRGKVDF.

This clone was detected a few times. The chain carries TRBV4-1 and TRBJ2-1; 7 nucleotides align to TRBD1. Germline assignment: CDR1 MGHRA and CDR2 YSYEKL. This CDR3 is 15 amino acids long. With 0 bases clipped from V and 9 bases from J, the junction kept 8 bases outside the gene matches. In DNA, the CDR3 is TGCGCCAGCAGCCAAGAAGGTAGGGGGCCCGGTGAGCAGTTCTTC. Translated: CASSQEGRGPGEQFF.

The chain couples TRBV13 to TRBJ1-3; 8 nucleotides align to TRBD1. CDR1 is PRHDT, CDR2 FYEKMQ, per germline (reference sequence). The J segment lost 4 bases and the V segment lost 1 base, leaving 3 bases of the junction unmatched. The CDR3 spans 15 residues. The CDR3 DNA reads TGTGCCAGCAGCTTAGAAAGGACAGGGGGAAACACCATATATTTT. Encoded protein: CASSLERTGGNTIYF.

In this sample, this clone turned up once. V gene TRBV9 combines with J gene TRBJ1-2; D call uncertain. V lost 5 bases to trimming and J lost 4 bases, with 6 bases between them. The CDR3 sequence is 11 residues long. Germline V gives CDR1 SGDLS, CDR2 YYNGEE. CDR3 amino acids: CASSNSYGYTF. CDR3 nucleotide sequence: TGTGCCAGCAGTAACAGCTATGGCTACACCTTC.

This clone was seen just once. The chain is built from TRBV6-6 and TRBJ1-5, with D perhaps matching TRBD1 (5 bases). V was trimmed by 2 bases and J by 1 base, leaving 6 bases between them. The germline gives CDR1 MNHNY, CDR2 SVGAGI (reference sequence). The CDR3 covers 14 residues. The CDR3 coding sequence is TGTGCCAGCAGTTACAGGGGCAGCAATCAGCCCCAGCATTTT. This encodes CASSYRGSNQPQHF.

The gene calls are TRBV6-5 and TRBJ2-2, with D perhaps TRBD2 (5 bases). CDR1 is MNHEY and CDR2 is SVGAGI in the germline V gene. The CDR3 consists of 15 residues. V lost 0 bases and J lost 3, with 8 bases in between. The CDR3 DNA reads TGTGCCAGCAGTTACTCGAACGGGGACACCGGGGAGCTGTTTTTT. This codes for CASSYSNGDTGELFF.

The rearrangement uses TRBV3-1 (or the pseudogene TRBV3-2) and TRBJ1-1, with D possibly matching TRBD1 (6 bases). CDR1 LGHDT and CDR2 YNNKEL come from the germline V gene (reference sequence). With 3 bases removed from V and 5 bases from J, the gap between germline ends came to 13 bases. The length of the CDR3 is 14 residues. The CDR3 DNA sequence: TGTGCCAGCAGCCACCGGGGGGGGCGGACTGAAGCTTTCTTT. Translated: CASSHRGGRTEAFF.

The gene calls are TRBV19 and TRBJ1-1, with D maybe TRBD1 (6 bases). CDR1 LNHDA and CDR2 SQIVND come from the germline V gene (reference sequence). Trimming took off 7 bases at V and 1 base at J, with 10 bases between the two ends. This CDR3 has 13 amino acids. The DNA of the CDR3 is TGTGCCAGTAAAGAACAGGGGAACACTGAAGCTTTCTTT. It codes for CASKEQGNTEAFF. Full variable domain (outside the CDR3, taken from reference TRBV19 and TRBJ1-1): DGGITQSPKYLFRKEGQNVTLSCEQNLNHDAMYWYRQDPGQGLRLIYYSQIVNDFQKGDIAEGYSVSREKKESFPLTVTSAQKNPTAFYLCASKEQGNTEAFFGQGTRLTVV.

V usage is TRBV19 and J usage is TRBJ2-7; 10 bases align to TRBD2. V was pared by 4 bases and J by 4 bases, with 4 bases of the junction left unmatched. Germline V gene data show CDR1 as LNHDA and CDR2 as SQIVND (reference sequence). The CDR3 is 14 amino acids. CDR3 in amino acids: CASSRLAGNYEQYF. The CDR3 DNA follows: TGTGCCAGTAGTAGACTAGCGGGTAATTACGAGCAGTACTTC.

Only a few counts were recorded for this clone. The chain uses TRBV4-1 and TRBJ1-1; D uncertain. Germline V gives CDR1 MGHRA, CDR2 YSYEKL. Trimming removed 4 bases at V and 7 bases at J, with 7 bases between. This CDR3 region has 11 residues. The CDR3 bases are TGCGCCAGCAGCCCGGGTTTTGAAGCTTTCTTT. Amino acid sequence: CASSPGFEAFF.